The clone carrying this T cell receptor (beta chain) was detected a few times. Its specificity is not known. This entry belongs to a study of beta chain features in type 1 diabetes. General study results and limits: TCRB CDR3s from Type 1 diabetes patients were moderately but significantly shorter in all four CD4+ subsets. For patients, the naive, central memory and Treg TCRB repertoires appeared more alike than for healthy donors.

The CDR3 runs to 15 residues. CDR1 SGHDN and CDR2 FVKESK come from the germline V gene. The V end was cut by 0 bases, the J end by 8 bases, with 13 bases between. Reverse transcription of all isolated RNA meant that expressed TCRB transcripts were sequenced. Sequenced by immunoSEQ multiplex PCR; TCRdb stores in-frame clones only, minus some. The sample lists just over 600,000 clones; around 16% were seen once. The sample was naive CD4+ T cells from blood. This clonotype was obtained from a man aged 18 to 30 in good health. The rearrangement uses TRBV14 and TRBJ1-4; D is ambiguous. The CDR3 loop is CASSQDGLGEEKLFF. The CDR3 DNA reads as TGTGCCAGCAGCCAAGATGGGCTGGGAGAGGAAAAACTGTTTTTT. The variable domain in full, with the rest retrieved from reference TRBV14 and TRBJ1-4, is EAGVTQFPSHSVIEKGQTVTLRCDPISGHDNLYWYRRVMGKEIKFLLHFVKESKQDESGMPNNRFLAERTGGTYSTLKVQPAELEDSGVYFCASSQDGLGEEKLFFGSGTQLSVL.